Presented here are 5 T cell receptor beta chains from one specimen sequenced in a study of T cell repertoires in cytomegalovirus infection. These TCRs are of unknown antigen specificity. TCRdb processed the reads anew with MiXCR; each CDR3 protein has one entry. Among hundreds of thousands of distinct CDR3 sequences listed, 25% to 40% were seen once. The input for sequencing was cultured CD8+ T cells from PBMCs, taken from culture after CMV antigen stimulation. The origin of the receptors is a human donor in good health (CMV status not recorded). Some clones in this sample may be carry-over from other donors' samples.

The rearrangement links TRBV6-8 to TRBJ2-1; TRBD1 agrees at 7 bases. Trimming cost V 7 bases and J 0 bases; bases outside gene matches: 6. This CDR3 is built from 15 residues. The germline V gene encodes CDR1 MNHGY and CDR2 SAAAGT. The CDR3 protein is CASTWDSSSYNEQFF. CDR3 nucleotides: TGTGCCAGCACCTGGGACAGCAGCTCCTACAATGAGCAGTTCTTC.

The genes are TRBV14 and TRBJ1-1, with no clear D. This CDR3 has 14 amino acids. The germline V gene encodes CDR1 SGHDN and CDR2 FVKESK. The ends were cut back, 4 bases at V and 10 bases at J, with 19 bases in the middle. The CDR3 DNA reads as TGTGCCAGCAGCCCCTCAAGTAGGGCCCCCCGAGCTTTCTTT. This codes for CASSPSSRAPRAFF.

The V and J genes are TRBV10-2 and TRBJ2-7; D might be TRBD1 (6 bases). V lost 6 bases to trimming and J lost 7 bases, with 13 bases between them. The CDR3 is made up of 12 amino acids. Germline V gene lookup returns CDR1 WSHSY and CDR2 SAAADI. CDR3 sequence reads: CASRSQGKEQYF. Written as DNA, the CDR3 is TGCGCCAGCAGATCGCAGGGGAAGGAGCAGTACTTC.

The chain employs TRBV6-2 or TRBV6-3 and TRBJ2-7; D is unclear. V was cut by 2 bases and J by 4 bases, with 15 bases left in between. Per the germline V gene, CDR1 is MNHEY and CDR2 is SVGEGT. CDR3 size: 15 residues. CDR3 amino acids: CASSYHSRWPYEQYF. In DNA form, the CDR3 reads TGTGCCAGCAGTTACCATTCCCGCTGGCCTTACGAGCAGTACTTC.

This clonotype was recorded a few times. CDR3 sequence reads: CASSQDGVDFSNEQFF. The CDR3 nucleotides are TGTGCCAGCAGCCAAGATGGGGTCGACTTTTCCAATGAGCAGTTCTTC. The chain recombines TRBV4-2 with TRBJ2-1; D gene uncertain. Germline lookup yields CDR1 LGHNA and CDR2 YNFKEQ. The CDR3 spans 16 residues. V dropped 0 bases and J dropped 6 bases, with 15 bases sitting between them.